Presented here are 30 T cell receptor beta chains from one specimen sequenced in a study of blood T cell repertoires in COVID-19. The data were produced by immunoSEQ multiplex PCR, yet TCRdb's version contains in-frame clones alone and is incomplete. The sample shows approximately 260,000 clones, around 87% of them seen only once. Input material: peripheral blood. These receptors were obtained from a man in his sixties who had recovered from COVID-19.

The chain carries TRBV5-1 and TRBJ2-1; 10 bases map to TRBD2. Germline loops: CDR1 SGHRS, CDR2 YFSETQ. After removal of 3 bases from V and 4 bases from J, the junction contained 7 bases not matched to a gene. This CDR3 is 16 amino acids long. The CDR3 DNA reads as TGCGCCAGCAGCTACTTAGCGGGGGGTGTTTACAATGAGCAGTTCTTC. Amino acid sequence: CASSYLAGGVYNEQFF. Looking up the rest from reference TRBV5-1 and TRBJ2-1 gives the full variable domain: KAGVTQTPRYLIKTRGQQVTLSCSPISGHRSVSWYQQTPGQGLQFLFEYFSETQRNKGNFPGRFSGRQFSNSRSEMNVSTLELGDSALYLCASSYLAGGVYNEQFFGPGTRLTVL.

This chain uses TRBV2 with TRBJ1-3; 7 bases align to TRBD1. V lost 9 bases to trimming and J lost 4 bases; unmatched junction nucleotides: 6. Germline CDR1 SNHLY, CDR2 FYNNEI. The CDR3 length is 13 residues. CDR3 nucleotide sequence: TGTGCCAGAGCTCAGACAGGGGGAAACACCATATATTTT. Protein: CARAQTGGNTIYF.

CDR3 in DNA: TGCGCCAGCAGCTTGGAAGGGGCATCTGAGACGGGCTACACCTTC. This codes for CASSLEGASETGYTF. The chain is built from TRBV5-1 and TRBJ1-2; perhaps TRBD1 as D (5 bases). V was clipped by 0 bases and J by 8 bases, with 17 bases between them. This CDR3 has 15 residues. CDR1 SGHRS and CDR2 YFSETQ come from the germline V gene.

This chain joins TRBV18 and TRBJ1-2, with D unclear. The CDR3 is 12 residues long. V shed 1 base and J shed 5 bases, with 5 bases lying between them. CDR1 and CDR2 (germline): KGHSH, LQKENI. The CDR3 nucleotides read TGTGCCAGCTCACCACGAGAATATGGCTACACCTTC. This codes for CASSPREYGYTF.

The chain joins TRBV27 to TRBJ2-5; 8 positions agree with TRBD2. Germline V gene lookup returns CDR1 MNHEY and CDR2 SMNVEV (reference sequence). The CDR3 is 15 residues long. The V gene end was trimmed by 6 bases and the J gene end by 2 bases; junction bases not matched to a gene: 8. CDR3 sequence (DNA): TGTGCCAGCAGAACACTACTAGCGGTGCAAGAGACCCAGTACTTC. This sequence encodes CASRTLLAVQETQYF.

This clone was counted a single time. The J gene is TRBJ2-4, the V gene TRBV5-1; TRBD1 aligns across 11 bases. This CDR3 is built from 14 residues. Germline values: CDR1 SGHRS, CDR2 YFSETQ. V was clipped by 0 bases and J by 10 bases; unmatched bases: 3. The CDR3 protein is CASSLGTGGGIQYF. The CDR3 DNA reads TGCGCCAGCAGCTTGGGGACAGGGGGCGGAATTCAGTACTTC.

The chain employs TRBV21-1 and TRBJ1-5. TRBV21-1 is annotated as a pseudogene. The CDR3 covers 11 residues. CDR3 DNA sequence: TGTGCCACACAGAGAGGGCAGCCCCAGCATTTT. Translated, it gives CATQRGQPQHF.

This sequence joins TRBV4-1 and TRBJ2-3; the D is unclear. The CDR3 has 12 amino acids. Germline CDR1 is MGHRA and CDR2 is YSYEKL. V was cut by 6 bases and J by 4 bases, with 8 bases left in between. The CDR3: CASRLPPDTQYF. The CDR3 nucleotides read TGCGCCAGCAGACTACCGCCAGATACGCAGTATTTT.

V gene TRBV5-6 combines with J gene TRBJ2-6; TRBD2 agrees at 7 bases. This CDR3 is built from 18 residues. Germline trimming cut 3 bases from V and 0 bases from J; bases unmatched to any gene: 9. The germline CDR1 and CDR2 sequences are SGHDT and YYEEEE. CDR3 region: CASSWGPGGSSGANVLTF. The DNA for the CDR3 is TGTGCCAGCAGCTGGGGTCCGGGGGGAAGCTCTGGGGCCAACGTCCTGACTTTC.

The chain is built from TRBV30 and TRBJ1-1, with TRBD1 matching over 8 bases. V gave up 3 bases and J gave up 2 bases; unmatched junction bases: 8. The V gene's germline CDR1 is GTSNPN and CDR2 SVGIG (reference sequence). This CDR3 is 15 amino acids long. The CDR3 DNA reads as TGTGCCTGGAGGCACAGGGGGGGCCTAAACACTGAAGCTTTCTTT. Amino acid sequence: CAWRHRGGLNTEAFF.

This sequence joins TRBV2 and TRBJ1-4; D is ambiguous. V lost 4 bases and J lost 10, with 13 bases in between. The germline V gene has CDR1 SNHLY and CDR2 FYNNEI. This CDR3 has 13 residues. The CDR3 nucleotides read TGTGCCAGCAGTGTCAGTGGGAGGAGAAAACTGTTTTTT. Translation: CASSVSGRRKLFF.

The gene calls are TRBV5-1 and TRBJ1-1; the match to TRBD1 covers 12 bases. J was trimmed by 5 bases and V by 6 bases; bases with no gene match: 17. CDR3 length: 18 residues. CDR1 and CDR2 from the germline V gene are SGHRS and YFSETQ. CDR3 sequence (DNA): TGCGCCAGCACCTATGTCCCCGGGACAGGGGGCGTGACGACTGAAGCTTTCTTT. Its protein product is CASTYVPGTGGVTTEAFF.

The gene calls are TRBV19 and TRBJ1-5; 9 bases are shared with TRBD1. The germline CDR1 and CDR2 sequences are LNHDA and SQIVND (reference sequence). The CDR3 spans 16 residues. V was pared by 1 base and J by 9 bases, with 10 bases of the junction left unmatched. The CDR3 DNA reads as TGTGCCAGTAGTATAGGAGGACAGGGGTCGGAGGGGCCCCAGCATTTT. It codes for CASSIGGQGSEGPQHF.

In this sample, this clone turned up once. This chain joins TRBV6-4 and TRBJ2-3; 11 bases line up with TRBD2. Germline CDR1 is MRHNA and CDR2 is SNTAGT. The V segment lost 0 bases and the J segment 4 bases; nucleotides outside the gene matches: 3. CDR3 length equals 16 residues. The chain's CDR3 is CASSDSSGGDADTQYF. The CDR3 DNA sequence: TGTGCCAGCAGTGACTCTAGCGGGGGGGACGCAGATACGCAGTATTTT.

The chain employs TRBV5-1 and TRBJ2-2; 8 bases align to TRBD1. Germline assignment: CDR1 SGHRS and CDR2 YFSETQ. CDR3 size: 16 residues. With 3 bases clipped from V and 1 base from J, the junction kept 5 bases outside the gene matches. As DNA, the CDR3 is TGCGCCAGCAGCTGGCAGGGGACAGGGAACACCGGGGAGCTGTTTTTT. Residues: CASSWQGTGNTGELFF. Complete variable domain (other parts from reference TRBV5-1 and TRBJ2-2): KAGVTQTPRYLIKTRGQQVTLSCSPISGHRSVSWYQQTPGQGLQFLFEYFSETQRNKGNFPGRFSGRQFSNSRSEMNVSTLELGDSALYLCASSWQGTGNTGELFFGEGSRLTVL.

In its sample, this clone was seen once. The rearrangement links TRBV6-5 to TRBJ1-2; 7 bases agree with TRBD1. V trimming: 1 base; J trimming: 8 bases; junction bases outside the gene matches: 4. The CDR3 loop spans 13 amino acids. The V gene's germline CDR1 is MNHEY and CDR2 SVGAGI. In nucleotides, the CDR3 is TGTGCCAGCAGTTACTTCCGACAGGGCGGCTACACCTTC. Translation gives CASSYFRQGGYTF.

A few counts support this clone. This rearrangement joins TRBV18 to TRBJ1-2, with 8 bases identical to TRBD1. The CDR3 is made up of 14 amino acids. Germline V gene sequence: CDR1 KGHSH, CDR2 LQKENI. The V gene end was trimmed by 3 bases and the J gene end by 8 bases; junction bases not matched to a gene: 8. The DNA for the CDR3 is TGTGCCAGCTCACCTTCGACAGGGGTAGAAGGCTACACCTTC. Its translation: CASSPSTGVEGYTF.

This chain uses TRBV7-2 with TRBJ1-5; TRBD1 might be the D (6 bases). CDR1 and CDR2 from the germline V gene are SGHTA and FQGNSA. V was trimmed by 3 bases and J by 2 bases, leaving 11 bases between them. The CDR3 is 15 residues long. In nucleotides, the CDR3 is TGTGCCAGCAGCTTTTCAGGGGACCGCAATCAGCCCCAGCATTTT. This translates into CASSFSGDRNQPQHF.

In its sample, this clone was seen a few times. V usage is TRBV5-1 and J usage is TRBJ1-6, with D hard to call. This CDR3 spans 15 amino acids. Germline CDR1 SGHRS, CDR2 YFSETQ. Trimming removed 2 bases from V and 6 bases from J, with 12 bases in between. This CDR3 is CASSFIRGPNSPLHF. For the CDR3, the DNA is TGCGCCAGCAGCTTTATTAGAGGGCCTAATTCACCCCTCCACTTT. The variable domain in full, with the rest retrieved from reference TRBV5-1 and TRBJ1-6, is KAGVTQTPRYLIKTRGQQVTLSCSPISGHRSVSWYQQTPGQGLQFLFEYFSETQRNKGNFPGRFSGRQFSNSRSEMNVSTLELGDSALYLCASSFIRGPNSPLHFGNGTRLTVT.

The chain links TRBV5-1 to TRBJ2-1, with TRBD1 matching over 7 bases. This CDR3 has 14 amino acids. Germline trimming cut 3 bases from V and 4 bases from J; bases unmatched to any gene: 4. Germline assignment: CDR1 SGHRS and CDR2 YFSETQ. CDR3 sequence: CASSYQTGYNEQFF. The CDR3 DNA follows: TGCGCCAGCAGCTACCAGACAGGGTACAATGAGCAGTTCTTC. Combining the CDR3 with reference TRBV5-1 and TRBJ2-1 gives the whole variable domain KAGVTQTPRYLIKTRGQQVTLSCSPISGHRSVSWYQQTPGQGLQFLFEYFSETQRNKGNFPGRFSGRQFSNSRSEMNVSTLELGDSALYLCASSYQTGYNEQFFGPGTRLTVL.

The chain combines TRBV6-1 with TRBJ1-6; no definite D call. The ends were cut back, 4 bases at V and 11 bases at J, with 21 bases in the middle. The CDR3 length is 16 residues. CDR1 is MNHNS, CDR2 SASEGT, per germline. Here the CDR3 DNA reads TGTGCCAGCAGTGGAGGAGCCTCTTTCTCCCCCCCACCCCTCCACTTT. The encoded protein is CASSGGASFSPPPLHF.

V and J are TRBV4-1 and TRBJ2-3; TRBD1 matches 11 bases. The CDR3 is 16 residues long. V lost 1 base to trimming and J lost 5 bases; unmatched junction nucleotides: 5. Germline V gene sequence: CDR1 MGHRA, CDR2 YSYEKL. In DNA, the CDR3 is TGCGCCAGCAGCCAAGGAGGCGGGACAGGGGGAGATACGCAGTATTTT. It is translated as CASSQGGGTGGDTQYF.

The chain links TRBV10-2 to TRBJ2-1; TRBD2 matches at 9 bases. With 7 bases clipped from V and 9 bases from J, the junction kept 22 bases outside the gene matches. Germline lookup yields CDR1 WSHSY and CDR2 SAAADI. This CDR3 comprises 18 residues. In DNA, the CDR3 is TGCGCCAGCATCGAGAGTTTGGGGCGGGGGGGCCTCAGGATTGAGCAGTTCTTC. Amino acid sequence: CASIESLGRGGLRIEQFF.

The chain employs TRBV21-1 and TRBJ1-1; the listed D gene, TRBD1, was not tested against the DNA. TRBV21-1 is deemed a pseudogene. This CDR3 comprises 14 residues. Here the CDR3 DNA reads TGTGCCAGCAGCAAAAAGGGCCCTCAGGGGATAGCTTTCTTT. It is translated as CASSKKGPQGIAFF.

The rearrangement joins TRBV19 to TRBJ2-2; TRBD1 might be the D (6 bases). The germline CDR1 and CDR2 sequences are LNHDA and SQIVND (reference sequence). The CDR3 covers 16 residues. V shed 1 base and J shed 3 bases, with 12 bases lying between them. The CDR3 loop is CASSIGPYRDTGELFF. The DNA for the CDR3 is TGTGCCAGTAGTATAGGCCCCTACAGGGACACCGGGGAGCTGTTTTTT.

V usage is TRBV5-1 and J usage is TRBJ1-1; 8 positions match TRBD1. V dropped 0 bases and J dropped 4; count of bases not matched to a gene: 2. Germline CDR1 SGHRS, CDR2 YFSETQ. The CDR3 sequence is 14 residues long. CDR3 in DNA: TGCGCCAGCAGCTTGGGACAGGGGCTCACTGAAGCTTTCTTT. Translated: CASSLGQGLTEAFF. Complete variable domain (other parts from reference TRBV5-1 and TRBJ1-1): KAGVTQTPRYLIKTRGQQVTLSCSPISGHRSVSWYQQTPGQGLQFLFEYFSETQRNKGNFPGRFSGRQFSNSRSEMNVSTLELGDSALYLCASSLGQGLTEAFFGQGTRLTVV.

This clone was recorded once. The CDR3 loop reads CASSPGQGLTYEQYF. The CDR3 coding sequence is TGTGCCAGCTCACCCGGACAGGGACTCACCTACGAGCAGTACTTC. The chain uses TRBV18 and TRBJ2-7, with 8 bases identical to TRBD1. V shed 3 bases and J 2 bases; nucleotides not matched to a gene: 6. The V gene's germline CDR1 is KGHSH and CDR2 LQKENI. This CDR3 is built from 15 residues.

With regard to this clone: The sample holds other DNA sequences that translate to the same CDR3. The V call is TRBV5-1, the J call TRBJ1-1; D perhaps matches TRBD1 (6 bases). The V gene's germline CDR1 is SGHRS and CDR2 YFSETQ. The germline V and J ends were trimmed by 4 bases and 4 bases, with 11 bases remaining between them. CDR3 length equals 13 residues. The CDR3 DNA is TGCGCCAGCAGCGCACAGGGTGCCACTGAAGCTTTCTTT. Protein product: CASSAQGATEAFF.

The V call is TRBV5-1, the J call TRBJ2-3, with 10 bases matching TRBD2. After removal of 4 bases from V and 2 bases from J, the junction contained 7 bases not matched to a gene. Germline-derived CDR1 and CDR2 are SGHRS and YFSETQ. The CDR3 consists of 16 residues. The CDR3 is CASSSLAGAYTDTQYF. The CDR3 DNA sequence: TGCGCCAGCAGCAGTCTAGCGGGGGCCTACACAGATACGCAGTATTTT.

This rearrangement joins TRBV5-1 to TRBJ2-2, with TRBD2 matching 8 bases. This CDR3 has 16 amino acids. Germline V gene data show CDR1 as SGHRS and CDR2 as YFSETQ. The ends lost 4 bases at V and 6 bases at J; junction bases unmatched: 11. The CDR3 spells CASSPGPGGPSGELFF. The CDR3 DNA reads TGCGCCAGCAGCCCTGGGCCGGGGGGGCCGTCCGGGGAGCTGTTTTTT.